This entry is about one TCR beta chain. Method: immunoSEQ multiplex PCR; TCRdb's copy keeps in-frame clones and lacks some. The data hold 130,000 to 150,000 clones, with around nine tenths observed a single time. These data are taken from a study of blood T cell repertoires in COVID-19. The CDR3 runs to 14 residues. In germline, CDR1 is LGHDT, CDR2 YNNKEL (reference sequence). The V gene lost 1 base and the J gene lost 5 bases, with 11 bases spanning the gap. The J gene is TRBJ1-2, the V gene TRBV3-1 (or the pseudogene TRBV3-2); D is unresolved. The sequenced material came from peripheral blood. The sequence came from a woman aged 40 to 50 with acute or convalescent COVID-19. The CDR3: CASSQVRELYGYTF. The CDR3 region has the DNA TGTGCCAGCAGCCAAGTGAGGGAACTTTATGGCTACACCTTC.